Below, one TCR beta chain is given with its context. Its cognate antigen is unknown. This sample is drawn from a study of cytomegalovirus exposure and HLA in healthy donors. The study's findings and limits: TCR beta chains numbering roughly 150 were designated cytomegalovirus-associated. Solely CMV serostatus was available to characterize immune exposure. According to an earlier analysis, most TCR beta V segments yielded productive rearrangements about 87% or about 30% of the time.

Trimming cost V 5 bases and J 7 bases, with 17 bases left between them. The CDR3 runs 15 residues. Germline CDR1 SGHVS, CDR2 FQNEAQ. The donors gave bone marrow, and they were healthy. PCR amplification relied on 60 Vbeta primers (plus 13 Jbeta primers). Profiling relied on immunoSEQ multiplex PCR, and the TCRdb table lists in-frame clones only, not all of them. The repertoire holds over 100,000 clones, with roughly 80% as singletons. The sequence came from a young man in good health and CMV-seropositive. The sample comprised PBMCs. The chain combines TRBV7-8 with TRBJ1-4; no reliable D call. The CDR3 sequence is CASSPRDPRSEKLFF. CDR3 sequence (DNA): TGTGCCAGCAGCCCCCGCGACCCTAGGTCTGAAAAACTGTTTTTT.